This TCR beta chain was sequenced during a study of T-cell memory formation after mild COVID-19. Looking at the study overall: Each donor largely had its own TCR clusters. Overall study findings and caveats: Pre-infection memory carried some responding clones, suggesting that cross-reactive memory joined.

5'RACE primed from the constant segment yielded TCR alpha and TCR beta cDNA libraries bearing sample barcodes and UMIs. TCRdb re-called the 5' RACE reads with MiXCR, one entry per CDR3 protein. This table holds roughly 560,000 distinct CDR3 sequences, about a fifth found once. This clonotype occurred a few times. No antigen is known for it. The CDR3 extends over 16 amino acids. V was clipped by 2 bases and J by 2 bases, with 15 bases between them. Per germline, CDR1 SEHNR and CDR2 FQNEAQ (reference sequence). Sequencing input: PBMCs or a T cell subset sorted from them (not recorded which). The V and J genes are TRBV7-9 and TRBJ2-5, with a weak D call TRBD1 (5 bases). This receptor was taken from an adult woman who had mild COVID-19 (a few samples of this study predate the infection). Cell type and time point are not known. CDR3 sequence reads: CASSLLEFRAQETQYF. The CDR3 coding sequence is TGTGCCAGCAGCTTACTTGAATTCAGGGCACAAGAGACCCAGTACTTC.